The T cell receptor (beta chain) under discussion was sequenced for a study of technical replicates of blood from a few donors. The CDR3 length is 14 residues. Deletions cut 4 bases from V and 5 bases from J, with 15 bases between. Germline CDR1 and CDR2: SGHRS and YFSETQ. Sequencing was performed with immunoSEQ multiplex PCR; in TCRdb, only in-frame clones are kept and a portion is missing. The sample includes 73,000 or so clones, around nine tenths of them seen just once. The material sequenced was T cells isolated from PBMCs. The chain couples TRBV5-1 to TRBJ2-5; D not resolved. The sequence came from a human donor in good health. CDR3 DNA sequence: TGCGCCAGCAGCCCATGGCAGGCAGGCGAGACCCAGTACTTC. It yields the protein CASSPWQAGETQYF.